This TCR beta chain was sequenced during a study of identical twins. TCRdb reanalysed the 5' RACE reads using MiXCR and keeps one entry per CDR3 protein. The sample holds 650,000 to 800,000 distinct CDR3 sequences, around 8.3% seen once. This sample was shared with a second study, whose subject was yellow fever vaccine responses in identical twins.

Sequencing was carried out using PBMCs. The receptor was isolated from a young woman in good health.

This chain's CDR3 is CASSLASSLETQYF. CDR3 sequence (DNA): TGTGCCAGCAGCTTGGCCAGTAGCCTGGAGACCCAGTACTTC. The rearrangement joins TRBV5-6 to TRBJ2-5; D gene unclear. The V gene's germline CDR1 is SGHDT and CDR2 YYEEEE. Trimming removed 0 bases at V and 5 bases at J, with 11 bases between. This CDR3 is 14 amino acids long.